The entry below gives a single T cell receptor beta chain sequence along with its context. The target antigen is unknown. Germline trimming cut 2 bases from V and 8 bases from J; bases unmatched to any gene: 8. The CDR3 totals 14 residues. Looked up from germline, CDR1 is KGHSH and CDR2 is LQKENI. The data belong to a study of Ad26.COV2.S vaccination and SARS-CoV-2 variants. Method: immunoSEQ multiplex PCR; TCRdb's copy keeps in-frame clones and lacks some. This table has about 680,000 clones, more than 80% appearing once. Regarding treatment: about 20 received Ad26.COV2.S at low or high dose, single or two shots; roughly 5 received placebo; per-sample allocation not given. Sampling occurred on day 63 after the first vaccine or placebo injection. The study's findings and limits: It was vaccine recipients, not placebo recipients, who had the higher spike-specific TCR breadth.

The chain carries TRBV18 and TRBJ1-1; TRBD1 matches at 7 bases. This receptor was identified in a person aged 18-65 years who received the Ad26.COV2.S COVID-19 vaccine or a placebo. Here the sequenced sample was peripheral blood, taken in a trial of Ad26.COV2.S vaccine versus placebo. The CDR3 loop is CASSPRQGKQEAFF. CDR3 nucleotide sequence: TGTGCCAGCTCACCAAGACAGGGTAAGCAGGAAGCTTTCTTT. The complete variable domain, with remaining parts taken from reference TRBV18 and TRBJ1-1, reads NAGVMQNPRHLVRRRGQEARLRCSPMKGHSHVYWYRQLPEEGLKFMVYLQKENIIDESGMPKERFSAEFPKEGPSILRIQQVVRGDSAAYFCASSPRQGKQEAFFGQGTRLTVV.